This section outlines one TCR beta chain sequence together with its context. Its matching antigen is unknown. CD4+ cells yielded CD45RA+ naive and CD45RA-negative memory subsets. V lost 4 bases to trimming and J lost 5 bases; unmatched junction nucleotides: 8. Germline V gene sequence: CDR1 SGHTS, CDR2 YDEGEE. CDR3 length: 15 residues. Profiling relied on immunoSEQ multiplex PCR, and the TCRdb table lists in-frame clones only, not all of them. This repertoire shows hundreds of thousands of clones, 72% found once; its top ten account for less than 2%. The data were obtained in a study of shared clonotypes between healthy human individuals. Study conclusions and caveats: Clonotypes that were shared across a few donors made up approximately 5.1% of naive CD4 clonotypes.

This chain connects TRBV5-8 to TRBJ2-3; 9 bases fit TRBD1. The sequenced sample was memory CD4+ T cells sorted from blood. This sample's subset: CD45RA-negative fraction. The receptor was isolated from a woman younger than 45 in good health. The CDR3 reads CASSQGQGQRDTQYF. Written as DNA, the CDR3 is TGTGCCAGCAGCCAAGGACAGGGGCAGAGAGATACGCAGTATTTT.